Sequencing of this T cell receptor beta chain was carried out in a study of control samples from healthy donors and cancer patients. V gave up 4 bases and J gave up 5 bases, with 10 bases separating them. This CDR3 has 13 residues. Germline loops: CDR1 LNHDA, CDR2 SQIVND (reference sequence). TCRdb's table, derived via immunoSEQ multiplex PCR, lists solely in-frame clones and lacks some. There are about 20,000 clones in the sample; roughly 91% occur only once, and around 10% lies in the top ten. This clone was recorded once. This rearrangement joins TRBV19 to TRBJ2-3; D is ambiguous. The sample consisted of PBMCs. This clonotype originated in a woman aged 60-75 years with head and neck cancer. The DNA of the CDR3 is TGTGCCAGTAGTACCGGGCACCAAGATACGCAGTATTTT. It specifies CASSTGHQDTQYF.